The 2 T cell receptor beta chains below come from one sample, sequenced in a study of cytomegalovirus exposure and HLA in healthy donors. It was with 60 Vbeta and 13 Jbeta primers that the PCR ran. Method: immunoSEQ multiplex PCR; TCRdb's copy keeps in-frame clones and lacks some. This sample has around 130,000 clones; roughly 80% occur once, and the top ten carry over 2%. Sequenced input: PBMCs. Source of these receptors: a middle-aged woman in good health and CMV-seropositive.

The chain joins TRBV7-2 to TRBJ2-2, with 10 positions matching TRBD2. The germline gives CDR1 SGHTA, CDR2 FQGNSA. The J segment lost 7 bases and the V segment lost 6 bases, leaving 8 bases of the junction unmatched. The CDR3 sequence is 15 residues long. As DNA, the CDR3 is TGTGCCAGCAGTTACCTTAGCGGGGGGAACGGGGAGCTGTTTTTT. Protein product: CASSYLSGGNGELFF. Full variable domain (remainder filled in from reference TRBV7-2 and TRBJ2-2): GAGVSQSPSNKVTEKGKDVELRCDPISGHTALYWYRQSLGQGLEFLIYFQGNSAPDKSGLPSDRFSAERTGGSVSTLTIQRTQQEDSAVYLCASSYLSGGNGELFFGEGSRLTVL.

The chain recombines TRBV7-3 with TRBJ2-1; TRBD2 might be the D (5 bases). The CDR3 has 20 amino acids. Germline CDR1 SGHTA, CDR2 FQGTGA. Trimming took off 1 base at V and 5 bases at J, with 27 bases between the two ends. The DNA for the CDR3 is TGTGCCAGCAGCTTAATAGGTAGCATCGGAGGAGAGGGTTTGGACAATGAGCAGTTCTTC. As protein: CASSLIGSIGGEGLDNEQFF.